These 3 T cell receptor beta chains were sequenced from one sample in a study of cytotoxic CD8 clonotypes in ibrutinib-treated CLL. Assay: immunoSEQ multiplex PCR; the TCRdb copy retains only in-frame clones and omits some. Of roughly 97,000 clones listed, around 73% were seen once; the top ten hold 32%. Sequencing was performed on PBMCs, taken after 12 months of ibrutinib treatment. These receptors all stem from a human donor with chronic lymphocytic leukemia.

The chain carries TRBV2 and TRBJ1-1; TRBD1 agrees at 12 bases. The CDR3 runs to 15 residues. Trimming took 8 bases from V and 0 from J; bases not matched to a gene: 4. The germline V gene has CDR1 SNHLY and CDR2 FYNNEI. CDR3 amino acids: CASGGQGALNTEAFF. Written as DNA, the CDR3 is TGTGCCAGCGGGGGACAGGGGGCATTGAACACTGAAGCTTTCTTT.

V gene TRBV7-2 combines with J gene TRBJ2-7, with D tentatively TRBD1 (5 bases). Germline V lookup: CDR1 SGHTA, CDR2 FQGNSA. The CDR3 length is 16 residues. Trimming took 1 base from V and 0 from J, leaving 13 bases between them. The CDR3 coding sequence is TGTGCCAGCAGCTTAGTTGGCAGGGTCCCCTCCTACGAGCAGTACTTC. It yields the protein CASSLVGRVPSYEQYF.

The rearrangement links TRBV10-1 to TRBJ1-2; 9 bases agree with TRBD1. Germline values: CDR1 WNHNN, CDR2 SYGVQD (reference sequence). After removal of 2 bases from V and 4 bases from J, the junction contained 11 bases not matched to a gene. The CDR3 length is 17 residues. Written as DNA, the CDR3 is TGCGCCAGCAGTGAGGGGGGACAGGGTGTAAGTAGCTATGGCTACACCTTC. It yields the protein CASSEGGQGVSSYGYTF.